A selection of T cell receptor beta chains follows, all from one sample in a study of blood T cells in healthy people across ages. TCRdb passed the 5' RACE reads through MiXCR, listing each CDR3 protein once. The sample contains about 650,000 distinct CDR3 sequences, roughly 32% of which appear only once. Material: blood. The receptor set was obtained from a woman of 80 years or more in good health. Both conserved end residues are part of each CDR3. D genes are given only for firm matches. Size values are once, few and many counts, or a class for expanded clones, and some rows have none.

TRBJ2-5	many	TRBV7-9	.	TGTGCCAGCAGCTTTGACCTCGAGATGTACTTC	CASSFDLEMYF
TRBJ2-3	.	TRBV7-8	TRBD2	TGTGCCAGCAGGACTCTCCTAGCGGGAGTCACAGATACGCAGTATTTT	CASRTLLAGVTDTQYF
TRBJ2-7	.	TRBV18	.	TGTGCCAGCTCACCACCAGGAACAGGCAGGGGACGCGAGCAGTACTTC	CASSPPGTGRGREQYF
TRBJ2-4	many	TRBV9	TRBD2	TGTGCCAGCAGCGGGGAGGGTCTAGGCAAAAACATTCAGTACTTC	CASSGEGLGKNIQYF
TRBJ1-1	many	TRBV28	TRBD1	TGTGCCTTACTGGGACAGGGGGCGGCCCGGGGCACTGAAGCTTTCTTT	CALLGQGAARGTEAFF
TRBJ2-5	many	TRBV5-1	.	TGCGCCAGCAGCTGGGGTTTCCAAGAGACCCAGTACTTC	CASSWGFQETQYF
TRBJ1-2	.	TRBV25-1	.	TGTGCCAGCAGTCCTGCGGGACTGCCGCTGGACGGCTACACCTTC	CASSPAGLPLDGYTF
TRBJ2-5	many	TRBV14	.	TGTGCCAGCAGCCAGTCCTCAGCCCGACAGTACTTC	CASSQSSARQYF
TRBJ2-7	many	TRBV7-2	TRBD2	TGTGCCAGCAGCTTAGCAGGCGGGGGACTCTACGAGCAGTACTTC	CASSLAGGGLYEQYF
TRBJ2-1	many	TRBV7-9	TRBD2	TGTGCCAGCAGCCGGACTAGCGGGGGGCCGAGTGAGCAGTTCTTC	CASSRTSGGPSEQFF
TRBJ2-7	many	TRBV7-2	.	TGTGCCAGCAGCCCGGGGGCCGCTCCGGGACTCGAGCAGTACTTC	CASSPGAAPGLEQYF
TRBJ2-1	few	TRBV2	.	TGTGCCAGCAGCGACTCCCTAGTGGTGATCGATGAGCAGTTCTTC	CASSDSLVVIDEQFF